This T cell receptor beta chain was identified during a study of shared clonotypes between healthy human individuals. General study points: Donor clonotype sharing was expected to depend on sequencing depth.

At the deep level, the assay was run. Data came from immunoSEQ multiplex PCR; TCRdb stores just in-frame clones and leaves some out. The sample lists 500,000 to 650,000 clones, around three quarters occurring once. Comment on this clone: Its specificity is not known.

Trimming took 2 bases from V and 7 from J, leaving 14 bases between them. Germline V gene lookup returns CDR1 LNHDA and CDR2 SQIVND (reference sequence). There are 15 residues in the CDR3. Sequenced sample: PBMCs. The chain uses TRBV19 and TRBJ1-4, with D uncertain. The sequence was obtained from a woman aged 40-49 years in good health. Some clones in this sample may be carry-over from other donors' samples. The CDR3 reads CASSINGRAAEKLFF. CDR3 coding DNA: TGTGCCAGTAGTATAAATGGACGGGCGGCTGAAAAACTGTTTTTT.